This TCR beta chain was found in a study of molecular identifiers for immune sequencing clone quantification. Trimming left V 5 bases short and J 2 bases short, with 9 bases between. This CDR3 has 13 amino acids. Germline V gene sequence: CDR1 SGHAT, CDR2 FQNNGV. As regards this clonotype: The antigen is unknown.

TCRdb independently ran MiXCR on the PCR reads; one entry per CDR3 protein. In the table there are approximately 100,000 distinct CDR3 sequences, around a third of which are singletons. With RNA at 10%, 30% or 50%, naive CD8 libraries came from about 20,000 to 1,000,000 sorted cells. Study conclusions and caveats: The sizes of highly expanded clones could be underestimated when identical TCR molecules share a barcode.

The receptor comes from a human donor in good health. Some libraries in this study had Jurkat cell RNA spiked in. The chain recombines TRBV11-2 with TRBJ1-1; D not resolved. The sequencing input was naive CD8+ T cells from blood, with Jurkat cell RNA spiked in. Described subset: FACS-sorted CD8+CD4-CCR7+CD45RA+ naive T cells. CDR3 nucleotides: TGTGCCAGCAGCGAGAGAGTTAACACTGAAGCTTTCTTT. It is translated as CASSERVNTEAFF.